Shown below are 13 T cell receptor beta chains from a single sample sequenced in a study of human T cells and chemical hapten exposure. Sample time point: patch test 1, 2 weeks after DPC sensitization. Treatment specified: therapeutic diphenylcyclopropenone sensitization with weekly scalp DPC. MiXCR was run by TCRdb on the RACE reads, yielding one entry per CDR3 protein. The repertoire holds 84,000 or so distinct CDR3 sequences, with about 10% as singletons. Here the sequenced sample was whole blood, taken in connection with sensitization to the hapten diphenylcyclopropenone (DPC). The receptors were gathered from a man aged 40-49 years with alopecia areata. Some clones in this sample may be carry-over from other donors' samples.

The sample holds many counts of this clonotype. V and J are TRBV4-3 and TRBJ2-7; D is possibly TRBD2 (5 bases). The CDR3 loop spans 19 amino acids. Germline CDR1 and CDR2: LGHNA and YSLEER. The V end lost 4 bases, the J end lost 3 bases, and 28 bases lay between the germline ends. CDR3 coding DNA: TGCGCCAGCAGCCCCTCCCTACGCGGGTTCGCGAAGAACCACTACGAGCAGTACTTC. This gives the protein CASSPSLRGFAKNHYEQYF.

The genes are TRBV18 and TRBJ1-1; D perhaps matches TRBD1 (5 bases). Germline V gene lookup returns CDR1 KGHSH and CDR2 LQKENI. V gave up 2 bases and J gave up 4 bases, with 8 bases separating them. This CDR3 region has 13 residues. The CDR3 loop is CASSPGAATEAFF. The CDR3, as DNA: TGTGCCAGCTCACCAGGGGCAGCCACTGAAGCTTTCTTT.

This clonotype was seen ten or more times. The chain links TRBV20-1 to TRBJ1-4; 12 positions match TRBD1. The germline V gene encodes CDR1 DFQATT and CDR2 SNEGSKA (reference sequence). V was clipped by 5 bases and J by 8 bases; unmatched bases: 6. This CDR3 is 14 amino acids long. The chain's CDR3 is CSAQRGTGGEKLFF. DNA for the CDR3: TGCAGTGCTCAGAGGGGGACAGGGGGCGAAAAACTGTTTTTT.

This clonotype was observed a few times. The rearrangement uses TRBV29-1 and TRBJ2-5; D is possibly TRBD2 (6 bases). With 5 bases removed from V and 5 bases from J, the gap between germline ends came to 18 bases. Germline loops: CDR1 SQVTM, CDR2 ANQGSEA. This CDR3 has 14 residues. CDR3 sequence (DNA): TGCAGCGTTAGTAGGCAGGGAGGCTTGGAGACCCAGTACTTC. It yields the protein CSVSRQGGLETQYF.

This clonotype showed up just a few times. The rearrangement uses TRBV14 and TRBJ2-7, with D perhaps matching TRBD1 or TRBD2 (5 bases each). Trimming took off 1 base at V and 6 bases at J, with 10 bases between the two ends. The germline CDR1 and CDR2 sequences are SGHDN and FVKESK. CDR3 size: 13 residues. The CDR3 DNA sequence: TGTGCCAGCAGCCAAGTGAGGGGAAGCGAGCAGTACGTC. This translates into CASSQVRGSEQYV.

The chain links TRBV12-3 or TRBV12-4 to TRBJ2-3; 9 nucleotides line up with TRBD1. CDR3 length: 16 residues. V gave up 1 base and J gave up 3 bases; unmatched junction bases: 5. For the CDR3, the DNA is TGTGCCAGCAGTTTAGGAGACAGGGGGGAGACAGATACGCAGTATTTT. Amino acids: CASSLGDRGETDTQYF.

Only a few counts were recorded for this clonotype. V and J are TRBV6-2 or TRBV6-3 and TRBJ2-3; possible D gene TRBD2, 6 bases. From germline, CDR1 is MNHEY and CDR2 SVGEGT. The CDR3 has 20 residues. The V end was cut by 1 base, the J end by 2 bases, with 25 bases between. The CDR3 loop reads CASSYLVGGGRGTDTDTQYF. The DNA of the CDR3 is TGTGCCAGCAGTTACTTGGTCGGAGGAGGGAGAGGAACGGACACAGATACGCAGTATTTT.

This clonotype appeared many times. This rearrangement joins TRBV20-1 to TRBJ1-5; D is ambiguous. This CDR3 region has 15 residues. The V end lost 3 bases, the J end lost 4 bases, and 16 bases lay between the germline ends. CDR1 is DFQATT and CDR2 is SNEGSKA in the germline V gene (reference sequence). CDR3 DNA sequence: TGCAGTGCTAGTCAGGTAGAGGGTGGTAATCAGCCCCAGCATTTT. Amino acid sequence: CSASQVEGGNQPQHF.

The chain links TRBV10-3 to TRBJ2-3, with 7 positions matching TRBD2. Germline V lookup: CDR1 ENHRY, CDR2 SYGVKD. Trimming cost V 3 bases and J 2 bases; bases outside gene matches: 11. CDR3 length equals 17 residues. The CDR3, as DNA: TGTGCCATCAGTGAAAGGGCTAGCGGCCGGTCCACAGATACGCAGTATTTT. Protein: CAISERASGRSTDTQYF.

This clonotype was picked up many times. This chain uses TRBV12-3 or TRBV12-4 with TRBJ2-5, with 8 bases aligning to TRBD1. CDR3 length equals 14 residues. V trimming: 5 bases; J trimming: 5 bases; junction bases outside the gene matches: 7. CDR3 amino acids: CASSPETGEETQYF. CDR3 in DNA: TGTGCCAGCAGTCCAGAGACAGGGGAGGAGACCCAGTACTTC.

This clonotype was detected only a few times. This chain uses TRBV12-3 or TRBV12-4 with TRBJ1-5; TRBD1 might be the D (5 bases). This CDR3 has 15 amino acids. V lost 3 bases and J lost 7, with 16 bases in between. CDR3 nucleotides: TGTGCCAGCAGTTTTCAGGGAGAGGAGCAACAGCCCCAGCATTTT. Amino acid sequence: CASSFQGEEQQPQHF.

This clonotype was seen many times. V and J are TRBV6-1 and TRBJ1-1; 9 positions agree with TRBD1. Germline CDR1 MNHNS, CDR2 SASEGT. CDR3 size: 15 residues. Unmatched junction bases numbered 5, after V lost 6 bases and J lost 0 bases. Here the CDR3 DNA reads TGTGCCAGCAGGCCAGGACAGGGGATGAACACTGAAGCTTTCTTT. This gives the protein CASRPGQGMNTEAFF.

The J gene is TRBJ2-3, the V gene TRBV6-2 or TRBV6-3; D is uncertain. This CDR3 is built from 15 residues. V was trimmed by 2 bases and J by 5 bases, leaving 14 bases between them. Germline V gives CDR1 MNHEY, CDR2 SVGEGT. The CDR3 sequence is CASSYRAPGVDTQYF. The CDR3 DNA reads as TGTGCCAGCAGTTACCGGGCACCAGGCGTAGATACGCAGTATTTT.